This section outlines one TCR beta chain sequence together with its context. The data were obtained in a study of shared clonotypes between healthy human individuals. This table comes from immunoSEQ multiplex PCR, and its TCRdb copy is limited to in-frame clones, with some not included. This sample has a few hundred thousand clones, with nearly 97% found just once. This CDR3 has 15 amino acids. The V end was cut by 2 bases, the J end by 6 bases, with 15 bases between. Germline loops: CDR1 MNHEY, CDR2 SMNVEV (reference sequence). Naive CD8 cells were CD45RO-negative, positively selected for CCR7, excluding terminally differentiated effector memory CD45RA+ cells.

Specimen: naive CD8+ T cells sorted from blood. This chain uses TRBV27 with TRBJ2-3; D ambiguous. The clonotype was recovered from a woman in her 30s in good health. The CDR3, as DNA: TGTGCCAGCAGTTTACTGCGACAAATAGTTGATACGCAGTATTTT. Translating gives CASSLLRQIVDTQYF.